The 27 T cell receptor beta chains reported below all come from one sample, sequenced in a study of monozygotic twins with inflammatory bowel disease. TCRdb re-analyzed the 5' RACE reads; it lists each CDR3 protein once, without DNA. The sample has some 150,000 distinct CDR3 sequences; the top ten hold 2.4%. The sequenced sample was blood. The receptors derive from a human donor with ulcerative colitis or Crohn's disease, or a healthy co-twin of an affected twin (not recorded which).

The CDR3 here is CASSLTLPGQGVNEQYF. The genes are TRBV7-3 and TRBJ2-7; no DNA is available, so the TRBD1 call from TCRdb remains unchecked. Germline V gene data show CDR1 as SGHTA and CDR2 as FQGTGA. This CDR3 comprises 17 residues.

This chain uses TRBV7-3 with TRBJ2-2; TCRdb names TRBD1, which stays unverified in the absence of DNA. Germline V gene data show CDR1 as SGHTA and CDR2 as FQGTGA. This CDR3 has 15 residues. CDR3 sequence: CASSTGTPNTGELFF.

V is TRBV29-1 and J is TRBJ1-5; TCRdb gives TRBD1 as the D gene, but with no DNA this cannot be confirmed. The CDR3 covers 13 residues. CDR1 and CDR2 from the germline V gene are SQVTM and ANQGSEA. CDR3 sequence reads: CSVAQGQGQPQHF.

The chain's CDR3 is CASSQDVSSYNEQFF. The chain employs TRBV28 and TRBJ2-1. In germline, CDR1 is MDHEN, CDR2 SYDVKM. The CDR3 runs 15 residues. The entire variable domain, with the rest obtained from reference TRBV28 and TRBJ2-1, is as follows: DVKVTQSSRYLVKRTGEKVFLECVQDMDHENMFWYRQDPGLGLRLIYFSYDVKMKEKGDIPEGYSVSREKKERFSLILESASTNQTSMYLCASSQDVSSYNEQFFGPGTRLTVL.

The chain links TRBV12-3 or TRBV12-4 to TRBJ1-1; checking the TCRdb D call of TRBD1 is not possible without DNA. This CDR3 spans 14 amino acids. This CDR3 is CASTSQGADTEAFF.

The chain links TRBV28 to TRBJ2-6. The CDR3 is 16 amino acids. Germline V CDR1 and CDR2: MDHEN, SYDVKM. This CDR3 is CASSLWDAEGANVLTF.

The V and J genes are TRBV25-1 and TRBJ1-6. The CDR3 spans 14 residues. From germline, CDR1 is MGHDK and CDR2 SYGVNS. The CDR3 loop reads CASSEGNWNSPLHF. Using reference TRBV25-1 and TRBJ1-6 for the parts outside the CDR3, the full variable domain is EADIYQTPRYLVIGTGKKITLECSQTMGHDKMYWYQQDPGMELHLIHYSYGVNSTEKGDLSSESTVSRIRTEHFPLTLESARPSHTSQYLCASSEGNWNSPLHFGNGTRLTVT.

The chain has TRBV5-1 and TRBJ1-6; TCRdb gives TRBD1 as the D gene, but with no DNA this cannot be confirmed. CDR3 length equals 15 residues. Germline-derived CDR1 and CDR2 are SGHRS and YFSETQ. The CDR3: CASSFSDRGYSPLHF. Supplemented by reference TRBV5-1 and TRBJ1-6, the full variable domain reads KAGVTQTPRYLIKTRGQQVTLSCSPISGHRSVSWYQQTPGQGLQFLFEYFSETQRNKGNFPGRFSGRQFSNSRSEMNVSTLELGDSALYLCASSFSDRGYSPLHFGNGTRLTVT.

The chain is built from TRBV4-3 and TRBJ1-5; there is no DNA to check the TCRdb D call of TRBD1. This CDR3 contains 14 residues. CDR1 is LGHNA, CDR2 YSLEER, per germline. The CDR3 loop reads CANSGQGKTQPQHF.

CDR3 protein: CASSIAGTLNSPLHF. The V call is TRBV19, the J call TRBJ1-6; no DNA is available, so the TRBD1 call from TCRdb remains unchecked. Germline assignment: CDR1 LNHDA and CDR2 SQIVND (reference sequence). CDR3 length equals 15 residues. Full variable domain (rest looked up from reference TRBV19 and TRBJ1-6): DGGITQSPKYLFRKEGQNVTLSCEQNLNHDAMYWYRQDPGQGLRLIYYSQIVNDFQKGDIAEGYSVSREKKESFPLTVTSAQKNPTAFYLCASSIAGTLNSPLHFGNGTRLTVT.

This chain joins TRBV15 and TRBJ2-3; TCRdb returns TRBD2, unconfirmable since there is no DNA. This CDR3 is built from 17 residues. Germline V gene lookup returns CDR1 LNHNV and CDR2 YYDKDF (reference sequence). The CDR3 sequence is CATSRDRLAPGSDTQYF.

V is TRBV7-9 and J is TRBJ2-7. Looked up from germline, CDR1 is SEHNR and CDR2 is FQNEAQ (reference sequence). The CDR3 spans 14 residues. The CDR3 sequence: CASSETGGLYEQYF.

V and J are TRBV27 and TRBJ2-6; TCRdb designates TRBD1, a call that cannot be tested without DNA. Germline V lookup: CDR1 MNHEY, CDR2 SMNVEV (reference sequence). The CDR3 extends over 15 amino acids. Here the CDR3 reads CASSFAGAGANVLTF.

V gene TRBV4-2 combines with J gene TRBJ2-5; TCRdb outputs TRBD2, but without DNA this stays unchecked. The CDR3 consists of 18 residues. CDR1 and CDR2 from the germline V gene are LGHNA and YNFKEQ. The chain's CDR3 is CASSYWGGASGLMETQYF.

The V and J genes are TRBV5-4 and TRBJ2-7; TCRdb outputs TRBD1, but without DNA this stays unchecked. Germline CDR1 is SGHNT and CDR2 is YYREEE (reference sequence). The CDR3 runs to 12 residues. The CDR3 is CASSFRGSKQYF.

The CDR3 loop reads CASSPGTENQPQHF. The chain joins TRBV27 to TRBJ1-5; no DNA is available, so the TRBD1 call from TCRdb remains unchecked. Germline V gives CDR1 MNHEY, CDR2 SMNVEV (reference sequence). The CDR3 runs 14 residues.

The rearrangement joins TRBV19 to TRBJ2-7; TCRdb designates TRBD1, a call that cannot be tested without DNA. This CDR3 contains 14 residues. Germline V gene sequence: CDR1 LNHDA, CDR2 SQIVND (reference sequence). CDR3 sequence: CASSITGGKNEQYF.

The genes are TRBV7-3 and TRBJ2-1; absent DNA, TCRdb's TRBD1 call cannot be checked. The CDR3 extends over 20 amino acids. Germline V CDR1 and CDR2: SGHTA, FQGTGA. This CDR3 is CASSLIPPWGAEPLNNEQFF.

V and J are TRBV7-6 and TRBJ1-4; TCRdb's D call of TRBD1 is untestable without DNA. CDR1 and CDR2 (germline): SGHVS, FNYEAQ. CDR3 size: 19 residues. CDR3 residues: CASSLEEGTAPSTNEKLFF.

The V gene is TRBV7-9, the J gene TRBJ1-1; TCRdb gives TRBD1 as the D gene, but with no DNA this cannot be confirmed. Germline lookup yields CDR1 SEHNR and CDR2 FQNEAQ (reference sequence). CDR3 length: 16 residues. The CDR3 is CASSPIKQGQGTEAFF.

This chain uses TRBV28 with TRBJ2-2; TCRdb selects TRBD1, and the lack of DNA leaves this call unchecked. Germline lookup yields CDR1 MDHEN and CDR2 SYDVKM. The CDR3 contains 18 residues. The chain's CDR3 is CASSAPGQGSQRTGELFF.

The CDR3 loop reads CASSPYRKETQYF. The chain recombines TRBV7-9 with TRBJ2-5. The germline V gene encodes CDR1 SEHNR and CDR2 FQNEAQ (reference sequence). The CDR3 totals 13 residues.

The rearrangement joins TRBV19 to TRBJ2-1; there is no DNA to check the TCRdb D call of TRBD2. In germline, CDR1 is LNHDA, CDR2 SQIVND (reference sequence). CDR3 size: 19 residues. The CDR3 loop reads CASSMGYEITSGSYNEQFF.

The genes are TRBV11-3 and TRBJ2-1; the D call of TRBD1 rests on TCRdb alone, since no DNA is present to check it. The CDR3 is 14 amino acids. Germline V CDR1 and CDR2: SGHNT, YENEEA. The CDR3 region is CASGLLIGGNEQFF.

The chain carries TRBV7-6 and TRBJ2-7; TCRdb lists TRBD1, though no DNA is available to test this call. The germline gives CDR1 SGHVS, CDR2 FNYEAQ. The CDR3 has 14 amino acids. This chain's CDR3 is CASSLEDGTYEQYF.

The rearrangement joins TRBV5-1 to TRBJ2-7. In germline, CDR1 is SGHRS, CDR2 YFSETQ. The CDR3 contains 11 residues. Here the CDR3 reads CASSFAYEQYF. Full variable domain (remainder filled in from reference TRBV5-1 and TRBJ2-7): KAGVTQTPRYLIKTRGQQVTLSCSPISGHRSVSWYQQTPGQGLQFLFEYFSETQRNKGNFPGRFSGRQFSNSRSEMNVSTLELGDSALYLCASSFAYEQYFGPGTRLTVT.

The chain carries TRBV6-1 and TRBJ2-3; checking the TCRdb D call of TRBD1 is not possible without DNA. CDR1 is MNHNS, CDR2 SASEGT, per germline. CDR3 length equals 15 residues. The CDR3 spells CASSAGTGRTDTQYF.